This TCR beta chain was profiled in a study of T cells in localized non-small cell lung cancer (dated by TCRdb to about 2020). Background for the entire study: The study examined T cell repertoires in hundreds of patients with early-stage NSCLC and compared tumors with uninvolved tumor-adjacent lungs. All 240 or so NSCLC patients in the cohort were treatment-naive and had localized lung tumors that were resected. A mean age of around 66 years was recorded for the NSCLC patients, of whom under 150 were male and about a hundred were female.

For this chain, trimming is 6 bases at the V end and 10 bases at the J end, and the number of junction bases without a gene match is 6. Its CDR3 holds 15 amino acids, cysteine through phenylalanine. Just CDR3 DNA is preserved here, 45 bases in frame from base 1. At diagnosis, tumor, uninvolved tumor-adjacent lung and peripheral blood were collected and then preserved as a mix of FFPE and fresh-frozen material. TCR beta CDR3 regions were sequenced from DNA using the immunoSEQ Assay. Per the original workflow: To compute T cell density, TCR beta template counts were normalized to usable DNA, which was estimated by amplifying housekeeping genes. The preseqR package was used to estimate richness by extrapolating to 400,000 templates for PBMC samples and to 120,000 templates for tissue samples. Clonality was calculated as one minus Pielou's evenness. Tissue-enriched TCRs were identified through differential abundance testing performed on productive amino-acid clonotypes, with a minimum total count of 5 and an alpha of 0.1. Repertoire overlap between compartments was quantified with the Jaccard Index and Morisita Overlap Index. GLIPH grouped TCR beta CDR3s together with public tetramer-defined viral CDR3s, and a viral motif had to include at least three viral sequences and also show V-gene enrichment. The immuneACCESS repertoire file appears here via TCRdb, limited to in-frame rearrangements. These files lack a portion of the clones; in checked studies, under half of the deficit traces to unresolved V genes, and the cause of the others is not known. The V and J calls and the clone size are those of that table, but D and trimming were determined from the DNA. For this sample there are 1,800 or so clones; around 40% appear just once. Almost 40% of the sample is held by the ten biggest clonotypes.

Broader findings and caveats from the paper: Uninvolved tumor-adjacent lung showed the highest T cell clonality, higher than tumor, which suggests more focused antigenic responses in the adjacent lung. Because of the exploratory design, TCR variables were selected using unadjusted p-values without false-discovery rate correction. Multi-region tumor sequencing was not performed, so intratumor heterogeneity could not be excluded. A median of 57 of the top 100 tumor clones turned up in the paired uninvolved adjacent lung, and 25 to 30 of those clones also ranked among the top 100 of that same adjacent lung. Longer overall survival was associated with higher blood T cell density, whereas shorter survival was associated with higher adjacent-lung clonality.

This clone was detected a few times. There is no known antigen for this receptor. It has no much larger one-base neighbor in the sample; base qualities were not kept. The receptor's source is a male donor at least 60 years old with stage II lung adenocarcinoma. The sequenced sample was lung tumor tissue, obtained before any cancer treatment. The rearrangement combines TRBV6-7 with TRBJ2-1; TRBD2 fits 16 bases in the junction. TRBV6-7 is classed as an ORF, of uncertain function. Here the CDR3 is given as CASRPGLAGGVEQFF. The DNA is TGTGCCAGCAGGCCGGGACTAGCGGGAGGGGTAGAGCAGTTCTTC.